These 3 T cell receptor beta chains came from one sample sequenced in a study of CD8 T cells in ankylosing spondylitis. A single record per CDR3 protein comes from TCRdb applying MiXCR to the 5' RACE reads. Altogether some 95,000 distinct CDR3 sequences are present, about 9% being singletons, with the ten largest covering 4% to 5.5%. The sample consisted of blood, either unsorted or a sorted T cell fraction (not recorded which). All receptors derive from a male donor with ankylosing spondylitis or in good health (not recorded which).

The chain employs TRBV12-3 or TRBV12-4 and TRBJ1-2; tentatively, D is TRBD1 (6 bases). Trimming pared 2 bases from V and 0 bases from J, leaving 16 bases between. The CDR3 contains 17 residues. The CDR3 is CASSLRGAYTSNYGYTF. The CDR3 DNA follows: TGTGCCAGCAGTTTAAGGGGGGCCTACACCTCTAACTATGGCTACACCTTC.

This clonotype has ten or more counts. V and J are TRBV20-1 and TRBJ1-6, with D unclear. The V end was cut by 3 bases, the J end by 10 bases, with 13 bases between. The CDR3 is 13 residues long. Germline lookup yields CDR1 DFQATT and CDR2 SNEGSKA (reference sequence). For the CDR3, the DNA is TGCAGTGCTAGTTCGGGGTCTAACTCACCCCTCCACTTT. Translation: CSASSGSNSPLHF.

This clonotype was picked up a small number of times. The CDR3 DNA sequence: TGTGCCAGCAGCTTCCCTGGCGGGGAGCTGTTTTTT. Translated, it gives CASSFPGGELFF. The chain carries TRBV7-3 and TRBJ2-2; D uncertain. In germline, CDR1 is SGHTA, CDR2 FQGTGA. Trimming shortened V by 3 bases and J by 7 bases, and 6 bases separated the two germline ends. This CDR3 comprises 12 residues.